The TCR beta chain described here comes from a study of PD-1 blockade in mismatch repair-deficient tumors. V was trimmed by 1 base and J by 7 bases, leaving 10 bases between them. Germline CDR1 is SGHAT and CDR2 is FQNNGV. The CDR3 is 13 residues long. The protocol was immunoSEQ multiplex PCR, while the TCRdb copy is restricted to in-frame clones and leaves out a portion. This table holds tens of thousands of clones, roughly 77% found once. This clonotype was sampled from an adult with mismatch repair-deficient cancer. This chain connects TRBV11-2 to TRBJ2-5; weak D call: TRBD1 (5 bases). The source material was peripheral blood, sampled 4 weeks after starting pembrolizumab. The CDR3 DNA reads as TGTGCCAGCAGCTTAGGCCAGGGTGGGACCCAGTACTTC. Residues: CASSLGQGGTQYF. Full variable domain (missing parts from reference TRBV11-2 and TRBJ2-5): EAGVAQSPRYKIIEKRQSVAFWCNPISGHATLYWYQQILGQGPKLLIQFQNNGVVDDSQLPKDRFSAERLKGVDSTLKIQPAKLEDSAVYLCASSLGQGGTQYFGPGTRLLVL.